What follows describes a single T cell receptor (beta chain). The CDR3 sequence is 14 residues long. Germline CDR1 and CDR2: SGHTA and FQGNSA. V was cut by 2 bases and J by 7 bases, with 14 bases left in between. TCRdb ran MiXCR on the RACE reads and lists one entry per CDR3 protein. The sample lists about 190,000 distinct CDR3 sequences, 24% occurring once. This specimen comes from a study of human T cells and chemical hapten exposure. Stated time point: patch test 3, about 24 weeks after DPC sensitization. Treatment specified: therapeutic diphenylcyclopropenone sensitization with weekly scalp DPC. The study drew its donors from alopecia patients who were 18 to 70 years old and suitable for DPC.

The V gene is TRBV7-2, the J gene TRBJ1-1; D ambiguous. The receptor was isolated from a woman in her thirties or forties with alopecia areata. Some clones in this sample may be carry-over from other donors' samples. The sample in question was whole blood, obtained in connection with sensitization to the hapten diphenylcyclopropenone (DPC). CDR3 in DNA: TGTGCCAGCAGCTTACCGACTCACAGCCGTGAAGCTTTCTTT. This translates into CASSLPTHSREAFF. The variable domain in full, with the rest retrieved from reference TRBV7-2 and TRBJ1-1, is GAGVSQSPSNKVTEKGKDVELRCDPISGHTALYWYRQSLGQGLEFLIYFQGNSAPDKSGLPSDRFSAERTGGSVSTLTIQRTQQEDSAVYLCASSLPTHSREAFFGQGTRLTVV.